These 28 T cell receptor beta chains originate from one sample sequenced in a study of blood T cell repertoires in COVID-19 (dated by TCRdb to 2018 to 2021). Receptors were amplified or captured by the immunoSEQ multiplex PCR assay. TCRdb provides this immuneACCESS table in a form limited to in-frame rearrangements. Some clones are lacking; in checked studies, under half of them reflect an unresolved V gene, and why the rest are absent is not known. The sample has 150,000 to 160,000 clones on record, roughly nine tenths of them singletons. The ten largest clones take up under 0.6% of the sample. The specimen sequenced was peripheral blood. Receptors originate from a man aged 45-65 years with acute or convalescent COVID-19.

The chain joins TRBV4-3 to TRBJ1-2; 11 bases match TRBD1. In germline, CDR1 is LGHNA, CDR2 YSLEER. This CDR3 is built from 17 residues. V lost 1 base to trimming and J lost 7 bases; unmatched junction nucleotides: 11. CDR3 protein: CASSQGVGQGAYFGYTF. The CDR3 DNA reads TGCGCCAGCAGCCAAGGGGTCGGACAGGGGGCGTATTTTGGCTACACCTTC.

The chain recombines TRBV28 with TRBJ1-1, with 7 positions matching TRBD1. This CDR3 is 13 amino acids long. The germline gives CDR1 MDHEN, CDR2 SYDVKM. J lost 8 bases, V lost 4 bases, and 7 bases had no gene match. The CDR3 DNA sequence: TGTGCCAGCAGTTCGGGACAGAGGGGAGAAGCTTTCTTT. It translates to CASSSGQRGEAFF.

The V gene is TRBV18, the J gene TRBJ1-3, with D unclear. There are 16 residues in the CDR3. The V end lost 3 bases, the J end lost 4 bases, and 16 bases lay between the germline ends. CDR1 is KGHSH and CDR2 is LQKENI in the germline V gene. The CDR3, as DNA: TGTGCCAGCTCACCCGTCCCCGATAGAGCGGGAAACACCATATATTTT. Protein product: CASSPVPDRAGNTIYF.

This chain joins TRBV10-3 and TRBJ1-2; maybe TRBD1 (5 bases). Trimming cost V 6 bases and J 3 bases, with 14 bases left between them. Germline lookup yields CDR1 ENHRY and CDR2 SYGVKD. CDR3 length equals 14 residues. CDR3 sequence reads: CAISGGWLHYGYTF. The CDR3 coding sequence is TGTGCCATCAGCGGGGGGTGGTTGCACTATGGCTACACCTTC.

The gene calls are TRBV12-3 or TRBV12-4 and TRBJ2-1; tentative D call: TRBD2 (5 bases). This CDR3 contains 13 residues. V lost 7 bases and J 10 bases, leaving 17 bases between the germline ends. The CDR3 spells CASMVSTGGEQFF. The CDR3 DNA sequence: TGTGCCAGCATGGTTAGCACTGGCGGGGAGCAGTTCTTC.

CDR3 protein: CASSQEGDQPQHF. For the CDR3, the DNA is TGCGCCAGCAGCCAAGAAGGGGATCAGCCCCAGCATTTT. This chain connects TRBV4-1 to TRBJ1-5; D may be TRBD1 (5 bases). Trimming pared 0 bases from V and 5 bases from J, leaving 5 bases between. Germline V lookup: CDR1 MGHRA, CDR2 YSYEKL. The CDR3 runs 13 residues.

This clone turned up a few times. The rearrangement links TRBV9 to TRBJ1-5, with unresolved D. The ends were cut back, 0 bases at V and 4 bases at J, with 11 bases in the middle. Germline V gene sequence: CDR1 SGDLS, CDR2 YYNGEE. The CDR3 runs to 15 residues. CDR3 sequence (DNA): TGTGCCAGCAGCGTAGAAGAGGGCCCAAATCAGCCCCAGCATTTT. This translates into CASSVEEGPNQPQHF.

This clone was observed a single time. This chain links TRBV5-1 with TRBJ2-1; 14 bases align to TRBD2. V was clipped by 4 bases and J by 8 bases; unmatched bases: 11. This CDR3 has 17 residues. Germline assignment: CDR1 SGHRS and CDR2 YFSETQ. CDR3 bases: TGCGCCAGCAGCCAAATCGAGGGACTAGCGGGAGTCCATGAGCAGTTCTTC. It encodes CASSQIEGLAGVHEQFF.

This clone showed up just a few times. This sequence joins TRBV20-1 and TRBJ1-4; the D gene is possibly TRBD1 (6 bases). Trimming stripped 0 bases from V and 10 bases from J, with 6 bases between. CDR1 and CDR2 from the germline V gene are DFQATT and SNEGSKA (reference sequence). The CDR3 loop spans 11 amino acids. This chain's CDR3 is CSARDRGKLFF. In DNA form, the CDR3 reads TGCAGTGCTAGAGACAGGGGAAAACTGTTTTTT.

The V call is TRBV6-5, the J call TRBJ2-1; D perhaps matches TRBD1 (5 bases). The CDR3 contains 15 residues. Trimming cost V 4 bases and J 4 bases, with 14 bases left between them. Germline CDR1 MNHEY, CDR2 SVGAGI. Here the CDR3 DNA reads TGTGCCAGCAGTTTCGCCAGGGATATTTACAATGAGCAGTTCTTC. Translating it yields CASSFARDIYNEQFF.

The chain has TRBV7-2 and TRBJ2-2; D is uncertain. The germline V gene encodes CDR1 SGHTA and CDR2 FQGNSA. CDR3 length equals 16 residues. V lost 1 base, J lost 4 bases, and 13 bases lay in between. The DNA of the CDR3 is TGTGCCAGCAGCTTAGGTTCTTTTCAGATCACCGGGGAGCTGTTTTTT. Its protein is CASSLGSFQITGELFF.

The CDR3 DNA reads as TGTGCCAGCAGCTTAGGCCCCCGAGACTACAACAATGAGCAGTTCTTC. This sequence encodes CASSLGPRDYNNEQFF. J is TRBJ2-1 and V is TRBV11-3; D is perhaps TRBD2 (5 bases). The germline CDR1 and CDR2 sequences are SGHNT and YENEEA. The CDR3 spans 16 residues. Between the trimmed V and J ends, which lost 1 base and 5 bases, there was a span of 15 bases.

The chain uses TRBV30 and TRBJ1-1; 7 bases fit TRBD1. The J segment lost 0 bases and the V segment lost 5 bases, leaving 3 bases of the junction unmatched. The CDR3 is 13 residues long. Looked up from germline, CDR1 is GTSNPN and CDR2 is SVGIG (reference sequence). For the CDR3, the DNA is TGTGCCTGGGTGGGACAGTTGAACACTGAAGCTTTCTTT. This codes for CAWVGQLNTEAFF.

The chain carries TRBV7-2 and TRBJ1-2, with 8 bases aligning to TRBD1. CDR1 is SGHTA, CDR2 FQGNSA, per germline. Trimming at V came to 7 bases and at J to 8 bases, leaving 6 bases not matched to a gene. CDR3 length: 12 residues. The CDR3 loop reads CASMLQGEGYTF. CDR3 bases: TGTGCCAGCATGCTACAGGGGGAGGGCTACACCTTC.

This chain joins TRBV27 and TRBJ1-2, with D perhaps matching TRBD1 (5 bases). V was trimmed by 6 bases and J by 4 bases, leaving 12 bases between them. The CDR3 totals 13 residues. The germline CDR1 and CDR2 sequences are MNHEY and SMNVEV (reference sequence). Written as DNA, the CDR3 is TGTGCCAGCAGAAACCCTAGGGGCTATGGCTACACCTTC. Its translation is CASRNPRGYGYTF.

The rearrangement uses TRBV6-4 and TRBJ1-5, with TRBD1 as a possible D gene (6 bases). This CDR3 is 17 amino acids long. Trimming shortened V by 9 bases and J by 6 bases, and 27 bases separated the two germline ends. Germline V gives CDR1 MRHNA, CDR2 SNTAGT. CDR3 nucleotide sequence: TGTGCCAGTCAGGGGCCGGCAGAGGGGCAGGGACCTCAGCCCCAGCATTTT. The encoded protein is CASQGPAEGQGPQPQHF.

The chain's CDR3 is CASSHGGLAGYEQYF. The CDR3 DNA reads as TGCGCCAGCAGCCATGGGGGGCTAGCGGGATACGAGCAGTACTTC. This chain joins TRBV5-1 and TRBJ2-7; 9 bases agree with TRBD2. Germline loops: CDR1 SGHRS, CDR2 YFSETQ. With V trimmed by 4 bases and J by 4 bases, 9 bases remained unmatched. The CDR3 covers 15 residues.

CDR3 residues: CASRAGQRTNEQFF. DNA for the CDR3: TGTGCCAGCAGGGCGGGACAGAGGACCAATGAGCAGTTCTTC. The rearrangement uses TRBV9 and TRBJ2-1; tentatively, D is TRBD1 (7 bases). This CDR3 comprises 14 residues. V was clipped by 5 bases and J by 6 bases, with 15 bases between them. CDR1 SGDLS and CDR2 YYNGEE come from the germline V gene.

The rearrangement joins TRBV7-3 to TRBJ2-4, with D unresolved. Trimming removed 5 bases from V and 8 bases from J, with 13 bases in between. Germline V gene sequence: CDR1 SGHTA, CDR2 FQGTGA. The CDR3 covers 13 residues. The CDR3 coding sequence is TGTGCCAGCAGCCCAAGCAGGCAGGACATTCAGTACTTC. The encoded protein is CASSPSRQDIQYF.

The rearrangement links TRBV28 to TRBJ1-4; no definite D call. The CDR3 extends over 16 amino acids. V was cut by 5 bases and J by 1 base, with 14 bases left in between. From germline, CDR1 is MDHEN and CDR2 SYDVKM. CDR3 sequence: CASSRLGGVTNEKLFF. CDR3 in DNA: TGTGCCAGCAGTCGTTTGGGAGGTGTAACTAATGAAAAACTGTTTTTT.

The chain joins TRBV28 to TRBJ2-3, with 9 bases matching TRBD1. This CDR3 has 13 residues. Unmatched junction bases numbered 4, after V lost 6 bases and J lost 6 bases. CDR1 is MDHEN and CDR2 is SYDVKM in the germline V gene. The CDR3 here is CASRGQGSDTQYF. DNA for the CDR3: TGTGCCAGCAGGGGACAGGGCTCGGATACGCAGTATTTT. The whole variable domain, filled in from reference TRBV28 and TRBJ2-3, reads DVKVTQSSRYLVKRTGEKVFLECVQDMDHENMFWYRQDPGLGLRLIYFSYDVKMKEKGDIPEGYSVSREKKERFSLILESASTNQTSMYLCASRGQGSDTQYFGPGTRLTVL.

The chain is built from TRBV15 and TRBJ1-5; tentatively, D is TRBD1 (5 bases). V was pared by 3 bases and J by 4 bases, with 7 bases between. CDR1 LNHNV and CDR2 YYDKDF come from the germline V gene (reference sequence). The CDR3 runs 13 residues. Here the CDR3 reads CATSRGGNQPQHF. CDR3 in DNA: TGTGCCACCAGCAGGGGGGGGAATCAGCCCCAGCATTTT.

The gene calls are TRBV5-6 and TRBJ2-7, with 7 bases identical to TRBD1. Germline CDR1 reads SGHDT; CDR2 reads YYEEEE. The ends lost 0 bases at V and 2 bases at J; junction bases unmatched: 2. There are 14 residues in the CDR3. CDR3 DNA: TGTGCCAGCAGCTTGGGACAGGGAGCCTACGAGCAGTACGTC. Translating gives CASSLGQGAYEQYV.

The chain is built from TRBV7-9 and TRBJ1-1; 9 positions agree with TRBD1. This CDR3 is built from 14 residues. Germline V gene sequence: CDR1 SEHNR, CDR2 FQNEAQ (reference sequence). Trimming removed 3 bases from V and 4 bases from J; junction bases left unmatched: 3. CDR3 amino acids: CASSFTTGGTEAFF. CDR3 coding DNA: TGTGCCAGCAGCTTCACGACAGGGGGCACTGAAGCTTTCTTT.

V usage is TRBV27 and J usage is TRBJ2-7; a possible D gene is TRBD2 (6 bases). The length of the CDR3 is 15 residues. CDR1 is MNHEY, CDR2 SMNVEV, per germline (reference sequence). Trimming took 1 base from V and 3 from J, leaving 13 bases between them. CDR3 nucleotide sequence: TGTGCCAGCAGTTTATACGGAGGGTCGGACTACGAGCAGTACGTC. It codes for CASSLYGGSDYEQYV.

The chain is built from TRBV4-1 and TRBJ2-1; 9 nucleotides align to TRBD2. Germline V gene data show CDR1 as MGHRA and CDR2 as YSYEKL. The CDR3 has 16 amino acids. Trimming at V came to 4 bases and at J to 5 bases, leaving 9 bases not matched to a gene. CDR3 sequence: CASSPVSGRFDNEQFF. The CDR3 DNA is TGCGCCAGCAGCCCCGTGAGCGGGAGGTTCGACAATGAGCAGTTCTTC.

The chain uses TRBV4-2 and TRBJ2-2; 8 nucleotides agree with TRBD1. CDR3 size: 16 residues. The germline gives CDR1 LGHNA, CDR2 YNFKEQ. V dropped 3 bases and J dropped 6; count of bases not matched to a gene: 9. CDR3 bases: TGTGCCAGCAGCCACGGACAGGGTAGTTTCGCCGGGGAGCTGTTTTTT. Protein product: CASSHGQGSFAGELFF.

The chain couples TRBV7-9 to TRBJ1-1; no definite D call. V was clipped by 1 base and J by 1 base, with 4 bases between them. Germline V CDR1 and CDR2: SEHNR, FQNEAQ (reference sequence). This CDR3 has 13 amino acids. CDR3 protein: CASSLGANTEAFF. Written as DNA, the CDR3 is TGTGCCAGCAGCTTAGGGGCGAACACTGAAGCTTTCTTT.